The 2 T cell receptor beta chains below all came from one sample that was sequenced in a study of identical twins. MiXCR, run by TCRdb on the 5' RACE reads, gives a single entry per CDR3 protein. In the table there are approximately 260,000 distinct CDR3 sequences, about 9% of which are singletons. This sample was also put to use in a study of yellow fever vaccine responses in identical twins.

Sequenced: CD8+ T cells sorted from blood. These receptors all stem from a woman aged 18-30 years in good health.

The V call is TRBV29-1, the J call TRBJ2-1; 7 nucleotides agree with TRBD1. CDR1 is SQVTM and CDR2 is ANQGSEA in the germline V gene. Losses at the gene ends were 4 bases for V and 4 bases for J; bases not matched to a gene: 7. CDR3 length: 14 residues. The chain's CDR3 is CSVVSRDRYNEQFF. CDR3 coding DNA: TGCAGCGTTGTTAGCCGGGACAGATACAATGAGCAGTTCTTC.

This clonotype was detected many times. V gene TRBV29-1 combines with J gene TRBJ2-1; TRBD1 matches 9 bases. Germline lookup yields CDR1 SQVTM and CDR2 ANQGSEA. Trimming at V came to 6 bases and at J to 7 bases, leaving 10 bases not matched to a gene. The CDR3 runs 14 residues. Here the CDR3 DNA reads TGCAGCGTAGCCGGGACAGGGTTCTTAAATGAGCAGTTCTTC. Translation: CSVAGTGFLNEQFF.